This T cell receptor (beta chain) was captured in a study of CD8 T cells in Susac syndrome (dated by TCRdb to between 2018 and 2020). Regarding the study in general: Of the Susac syndrome patients who were sequenced, eight or nine were in clinical remission while roughly 6 had clinically active disease. Susac syndrome patients were therapy-naive, on corticosteroids (some also receiving IVIg), or on IVIg alone at blood withdrawal. Repertoire sequencing was used to test whether CD8+ T cell activation and differentiation in Susac syndrome was antigen driven.

Study-wide findings and limitations: The number of individuals in the TCR sequencing and HLA analysis was recognized as being relatively small. The CD4+ T cell repertoire of patients with Susac syndrome showed no detectable clonal expansion.

Of note for this clonotype: Its specific antigen is unknown. No much larger clone is present one base from it, and per-base qualities are unavailable.

The germline V gene gives CDR1 as MNHEY and CDR2 as SVGEGT. V is reduced by 6 bases and J by 0 bases, leaving a spacing of 5 bases between them. From the cysteine through the phenylalanine, the CDR3 covers 12 amino acids. Of all the DNA, just the CDR3 is kept, 36 bases in frame from base 1. High-throughput TCR beta sequencing profiled peripheral blood CD8+ and CD4+ T cells from healthy donors, Susac syndrome patients and multiple sclerosis patients. The Susac syndrome patients fulfilled recently defined diagnostic criteria for either definite or probable disease. CD8+ TEMRA cells were enriched by FACS, while bulk CD8+ and CD4+ T cells were purified by magnetic negative isolation. Blood was collected in EDTA tubes and processed within 24 hours, with PBMCs isolated through density gradient centrifugation. PBMCs destined for TCR sequencing were cryopreserved in liquid nitrogen and later thawed in a 37 °C water bath. A purity of at least 90% was achieved for sorted or isolated CD4+, CD8+ and CD8+ TEMRA cells.

RNA was extracted using the RNeasy kit, and about 0.45 to 1 ug of the RNA was reverse transcribed with random hexamers. The immunoSEQ multiplex PCR assay, which covers 54 Vbeta and 13 Jbeta segments, was used to amplify TCR beta CDR3 regions. PCR amplification bias was corrected by using a synthetic template baseline for primer optimization and computational correction. The study's own analysis went as follows. Reads were annotated to V, D and J genes per IMGT and analyzed with immunoSEQ Analyzer, keeping only productive sequences. To calculate clonality, Shannon entropy was normalized by log2 of the number of productive unique sequences and then subtracted from one. For each patient and control, public and private clones were evaluated within the 100 most prevalent clones. Clones were defined as Susac-specific when absent from the healthy and MS cohorts, from roughly 1,000 published viral clones and from other ImmuneACCESS disease sequences. The raw public reads went through TCRdb reprocessing: fastp at Q25, MiXCR clone calling, in-frame beta chains kept. Rows are unified per CDR3 protein, each entry keeping the most common DNA and genes. TCRdb, not the authors, supplied the V and J calls. A total of 70,000 to 75,000 distinct CDR3 sequences appear in this sample, roughly 93% of them only once. The ten largest make up more than 0.13% of the sample.

This sequence uses TRBV6-2 or TRBV6-3 and TRBJ1-1, with no D gene named confidently. The sequence was obtained from a human donor with Susac syndrome. The sequenced sample consisted of CD4+ T cells from PBMCs. The sequence in DNA is TGTGCCAGCAGAAGGGTGAACACTGAAGCTTTCTTT. The translation is CASRRVNTEAFF.